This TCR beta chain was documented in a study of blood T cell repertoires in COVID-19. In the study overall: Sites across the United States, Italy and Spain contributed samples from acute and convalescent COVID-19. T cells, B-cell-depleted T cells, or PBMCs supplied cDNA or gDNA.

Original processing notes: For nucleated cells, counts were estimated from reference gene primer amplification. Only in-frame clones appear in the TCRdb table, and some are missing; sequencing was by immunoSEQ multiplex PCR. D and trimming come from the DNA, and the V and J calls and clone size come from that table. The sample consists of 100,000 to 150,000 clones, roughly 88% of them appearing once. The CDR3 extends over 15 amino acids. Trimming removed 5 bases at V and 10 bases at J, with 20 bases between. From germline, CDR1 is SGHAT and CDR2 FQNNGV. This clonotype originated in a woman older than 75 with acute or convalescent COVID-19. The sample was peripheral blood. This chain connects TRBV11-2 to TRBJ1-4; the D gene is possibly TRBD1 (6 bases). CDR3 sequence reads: CASSARQAMTPKLFF. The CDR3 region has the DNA TGTGCCAGCAGCGCTCGACAGGCCATGACCCCAAAACTGTTTTTT.